This TCR beta chain was captured in a study of blood T cell repertoires in COVID-19. Turning to the study itself: Sites across the United States, Italy and Spain contributed samples from acute and convalescent COVID-19. From T cells, B-cell-depleted T cells, or PBMCs came the material, which was cDNA or gDNA.

In the original processing: For nucleated cells, counts were estimated from reference gene primer amplification. Assay: immunoSEQ multiplex PCR; the TCRdb copy retains only in-frame clones and omits some. The D gene and trimming were derived from the DNA, and the V and J assignments and clone size from that table. The table shows 120,000 to 150,000 clones, with 84% occurring only once. The germline gives CDR1 MNHNY, CDR2 SVGAGI (reference sequence). This CDR3 spans 14 amino acids. Trimming shortened V by 0 bases and J by 2 bases, and 5 bases separated the two germline ends. This receptor was identified in a human donor in a cohort sampled during active COVID-19. The sequencing sample was made of peripheral blood. The V call is TRBV6-6, the J call TRBJ1-5; a weak D match, TRBD1 (5 bases). CDR3 sequence: CASSYSGRNQPQHF. CDR3 DNA: TGTGCCAGCAGTTACTCGGGGCGCAATCAGCCCCAGCATTTT.